This TCR beta chain was identified in a study of shared clonotypes between healthy human individuals. V shed 8 bases and J shed 4 bases, with 17 bases lying between them. This CDR3 is built from 14 residues. Germline assignment: CDR1 SEHNR and CDR2 FQNEAQ (reference sequence). Here immunoSEQ multiplex PCR was the method, and the copy in TCRdb shows in-frame clones only, minus some. The repertoire holds around 2.5 million clones, with roughly 93% as singletons. The V gene is TRBV7-9, the J gene TRBJ1-1, with a possible D match to TRBD1 (6 bases). The receptor's source is a man aged 18 to 35 in good health. Some clones in this sample may be carry-over from other donors' samples. Sequenced: naive CD4+ T cells from PBMCs. This sample's subset: CD45RA+ positively selected. The CDR3 DNA reads TGTGCCAGCGACTACAGGGCCGTGGGCACTGAAGCTTTCTTT. Translating it yields CASDYRAVGTEAFF.